Here is one T cell receptor beta chain with its context. The V and J ends lost 5 bases and 8 bases, in that order; junction bases with no gene match: 12. The CDR3 has 15 amino acids. Germline V gives CDR1 MNHEY, CDR2 SVGAGI. The data were taken from a study of T cells in tumors and immune-related adverse events. This table comes from immunoSEQ multiplex PCR, and its TCRdb copy is limited to in-frame clones, with some not included. The sample has about 22,000 clones; 75% to 95% are singletons. This chain uses TRBV6-5 with TRBJ2-1; 7 bases match TRBD2. The sequence derives from a female donor with metastatic renal cell carcinoma. The material was lymph node tissue, obtained from a patient treated with anti-PD-1 therapy. The CDR3 nucleotides are TGTGCCAGCAGTCCTTGGACTAGTACGGTGCATGAGCAGTTCTTC. Residues: CASSPWTSTVHEQFF.